Included here is one T cell receptor (beta chain) sequence, with context. In the original workflow: Amplification from reference gene primers served as the basis for estimated nucleated cell counts. TCRdb's table, derived via immunoSEQ multiplex PCR, lists solely in-frame clones and lacks some. The D gene and trimming were derived from the DNA, and the V and J assignments and clone size from that table. The sample records 100,000 or so clones, 81% being singletons. The data were obtained in a study of blood T cell repertoires in COVID-19. Study-level background: COVID-19 samples collected from the United States, Italy and Spain covered acute and convalescent phases. Nucleic acid was either cDNA or gDNA, and it came from T cells, B-cell-depleted T cells, or PBMCs.

The ends lost 5 bases at V and 1 base at J; junction bases unmatched: 5. Germline V gene sequence: CDR1 MNHEY, CDR2 SVGEGT. CDR3 length: 15 amino acids. Sequenced sample: peripheral blood. This clonotype was sampled from a man older than 75 with acute or convalescent COVID-19. The chain links TRBV6-2 or TRBV6-3 to TRBJ1-5; TRBD1 aligns across 7 bases. The CDR3, as DNA: TGTGCCAGCAGTCGGGACAGATGGAGCAATCAGCCCCAGCATTTT. Residues: CASSRDRWSNQPQHF.